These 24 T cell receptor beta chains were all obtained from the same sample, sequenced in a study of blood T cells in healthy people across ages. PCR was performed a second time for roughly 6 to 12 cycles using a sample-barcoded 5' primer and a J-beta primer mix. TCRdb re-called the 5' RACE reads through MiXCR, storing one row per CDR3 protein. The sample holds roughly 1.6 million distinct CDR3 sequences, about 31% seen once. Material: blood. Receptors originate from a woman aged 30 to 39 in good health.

CDR3 coding DNA: TGTGCCAGCAGCTTAAAGGACCTTTCCGATAGCAATCAGCCCCAGCATTTT. Protein product: CASSLKDLSDSNQPQHF. This chain uses TRBV7-3 with TRBJ1-5, with D unresolved. Germline CDR1 SGHTA, CDR2 FQGTGA. This CDR3 is built from 17 residues. V was clipped by 1 base and J by 0 bases, with 13 bases between them.

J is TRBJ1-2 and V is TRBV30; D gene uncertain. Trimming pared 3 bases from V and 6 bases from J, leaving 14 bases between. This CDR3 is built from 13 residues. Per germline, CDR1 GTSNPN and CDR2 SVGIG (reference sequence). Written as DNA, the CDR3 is TGTGCCTGGAGCCCTTCACCGGGAAATGGCTACACCTTC. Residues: CAWSPSPGNGYTF.

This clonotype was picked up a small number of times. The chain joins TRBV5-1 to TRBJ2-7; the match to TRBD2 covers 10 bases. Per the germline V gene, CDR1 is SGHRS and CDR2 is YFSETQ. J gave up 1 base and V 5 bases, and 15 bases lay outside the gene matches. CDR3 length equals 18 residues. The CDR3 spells CASSPLAGRPPFSYEQYF. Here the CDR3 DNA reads TGCGCCAGCAGTCCACTAGCGGGGAGACCTCCTTTTTCCTACGAGCAGTACTTC.

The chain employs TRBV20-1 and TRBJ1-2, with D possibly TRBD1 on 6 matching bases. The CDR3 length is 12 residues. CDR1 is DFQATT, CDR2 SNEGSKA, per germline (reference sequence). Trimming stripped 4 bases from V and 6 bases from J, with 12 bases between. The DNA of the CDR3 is TGCAGTGCTAACGAACAGGGAAATGGCTACACCTTC. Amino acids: CSANEQGNGYTF.

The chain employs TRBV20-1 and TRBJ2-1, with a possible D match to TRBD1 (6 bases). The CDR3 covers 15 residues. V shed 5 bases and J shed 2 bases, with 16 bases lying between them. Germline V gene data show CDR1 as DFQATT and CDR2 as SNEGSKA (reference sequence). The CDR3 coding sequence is TGCAGTGCTGGACAGCACAAGGCCCCCTACAATGAGCAGTTCTTC. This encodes CSAGQHKAPYNEQFF.

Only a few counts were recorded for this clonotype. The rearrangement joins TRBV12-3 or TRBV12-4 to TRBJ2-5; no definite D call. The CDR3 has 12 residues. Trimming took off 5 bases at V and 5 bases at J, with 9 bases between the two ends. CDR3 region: CASSRRTETQYF. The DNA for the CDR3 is TGTGCCAGCAGTCGCCGAACGGAGACCCAGTACTTC.

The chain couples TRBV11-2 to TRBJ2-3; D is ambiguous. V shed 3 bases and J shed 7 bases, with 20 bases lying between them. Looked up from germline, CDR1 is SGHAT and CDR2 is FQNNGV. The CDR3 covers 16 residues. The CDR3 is CASSFADSRPLNTQYF. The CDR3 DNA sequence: TGTGCCAGCAGCTTCGCCGACTCTCGTCCCCTCAATACGCAGTATTTT.

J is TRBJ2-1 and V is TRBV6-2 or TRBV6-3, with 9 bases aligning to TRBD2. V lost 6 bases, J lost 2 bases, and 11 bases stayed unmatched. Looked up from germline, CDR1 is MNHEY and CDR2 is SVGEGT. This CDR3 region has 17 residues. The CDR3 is CASRIMGGRDAYNEQFF. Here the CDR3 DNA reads TGTGCCAGCAGAATTATGGGCGGGAGGGATGCCTACAATGAGCAGTTCTTC.

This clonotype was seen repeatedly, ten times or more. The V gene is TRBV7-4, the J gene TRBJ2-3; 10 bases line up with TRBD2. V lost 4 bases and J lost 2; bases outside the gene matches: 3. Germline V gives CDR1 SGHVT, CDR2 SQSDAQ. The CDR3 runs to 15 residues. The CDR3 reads CASSSGLAVTDTQYF. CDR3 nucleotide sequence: TGTGCCAGCAGCTCCGGACTAGCGGTCACAGATACGCAGTATTTT.

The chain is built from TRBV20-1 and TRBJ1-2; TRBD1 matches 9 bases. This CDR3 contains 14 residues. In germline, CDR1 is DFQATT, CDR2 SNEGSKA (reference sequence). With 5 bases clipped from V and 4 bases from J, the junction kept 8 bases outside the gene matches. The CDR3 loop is CSAGKDRGTYGYTF. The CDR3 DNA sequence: TGCAGTGCTGGAAAGGACAGGGGAACCTATGGCTACACCTTC.

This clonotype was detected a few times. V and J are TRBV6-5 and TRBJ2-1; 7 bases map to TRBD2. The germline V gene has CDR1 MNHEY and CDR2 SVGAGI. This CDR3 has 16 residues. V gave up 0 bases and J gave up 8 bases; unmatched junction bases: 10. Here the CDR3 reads CASSYSPPGGLDEQFF. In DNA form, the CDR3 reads TGTGCCAGCAGTTACTCCCCCCCGGGAGGTTTAGATGAGCAGTTCTTC.

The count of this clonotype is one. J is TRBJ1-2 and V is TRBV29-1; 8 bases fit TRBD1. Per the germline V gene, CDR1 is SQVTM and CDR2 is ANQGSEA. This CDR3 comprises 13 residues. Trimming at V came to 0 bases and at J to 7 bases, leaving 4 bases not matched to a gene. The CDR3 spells CSVEDRTGSGYTF. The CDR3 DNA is TGCAGCGTTGAAGATCGGACAGGGAGTGGCTACACCTTC.

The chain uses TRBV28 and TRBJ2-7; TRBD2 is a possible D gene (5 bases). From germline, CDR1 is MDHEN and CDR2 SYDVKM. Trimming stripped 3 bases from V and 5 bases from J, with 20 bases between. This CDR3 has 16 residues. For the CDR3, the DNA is TGTGCCAGCAGTTTTTTCTCCAATTTCCGGGGTAACGAGCAGTACTTC. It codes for CASSFFSNFRGNEQYF.

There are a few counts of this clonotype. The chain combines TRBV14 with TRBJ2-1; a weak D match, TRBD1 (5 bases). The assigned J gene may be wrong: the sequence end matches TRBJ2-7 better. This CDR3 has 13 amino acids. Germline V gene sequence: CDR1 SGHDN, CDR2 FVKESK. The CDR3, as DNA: TGTGCCAGCAGCCCCCCGGTAGGGGTCGAGCAGTACTTC. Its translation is CASSPPVGVEQYF.

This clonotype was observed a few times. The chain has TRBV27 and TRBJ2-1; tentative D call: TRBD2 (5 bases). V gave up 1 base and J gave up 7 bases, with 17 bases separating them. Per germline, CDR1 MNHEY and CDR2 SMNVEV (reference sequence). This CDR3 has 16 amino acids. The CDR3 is CASSLYAGLSRNEQFF. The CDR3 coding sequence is TGTGCCAGCAGTTTATACGCGGGCCTATCGAGAAATGAGCAGTTCTTC.

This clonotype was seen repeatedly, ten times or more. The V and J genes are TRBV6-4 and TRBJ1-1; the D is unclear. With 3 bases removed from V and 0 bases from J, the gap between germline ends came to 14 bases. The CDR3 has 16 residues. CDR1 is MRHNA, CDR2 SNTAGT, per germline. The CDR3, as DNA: TGTGCCAGCAGTGAGACCCTGGCGGGGATGAACACTGAAGCTTTCTTT. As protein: CASSETLAGMNTEAFF.

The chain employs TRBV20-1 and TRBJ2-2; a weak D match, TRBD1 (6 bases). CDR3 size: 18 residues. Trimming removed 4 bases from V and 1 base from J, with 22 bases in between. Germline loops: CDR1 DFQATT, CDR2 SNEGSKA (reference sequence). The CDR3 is CSANLIIGQSVNTGELFF. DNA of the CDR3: TGCAGTGCTAATCTAATAATTGGACAGTCCGTGAACACCGGGGAGCTGTTTTTT.

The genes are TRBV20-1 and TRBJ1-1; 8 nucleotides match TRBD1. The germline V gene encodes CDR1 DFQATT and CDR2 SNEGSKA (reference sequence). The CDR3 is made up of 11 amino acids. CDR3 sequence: CRPTGGTEAFF. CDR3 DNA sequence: TGCAGACCTACAGGGGGGACTGAAGCTTTCTTT.

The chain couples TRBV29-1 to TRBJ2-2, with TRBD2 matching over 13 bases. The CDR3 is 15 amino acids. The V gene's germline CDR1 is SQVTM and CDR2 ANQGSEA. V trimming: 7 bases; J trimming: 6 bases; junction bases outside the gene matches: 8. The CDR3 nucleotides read TGCAGCGCCAAAACTAGCGGGGGGGGTCCCGGGGAGCTGTTTTTT. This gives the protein CSAKTSGGGPGELFF.

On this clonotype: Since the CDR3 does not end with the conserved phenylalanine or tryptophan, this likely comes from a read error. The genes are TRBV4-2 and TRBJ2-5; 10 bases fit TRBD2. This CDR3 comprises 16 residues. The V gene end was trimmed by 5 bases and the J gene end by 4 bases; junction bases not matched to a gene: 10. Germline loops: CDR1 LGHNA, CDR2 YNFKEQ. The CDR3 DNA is TGTGCCAGCAGCAAAAATAGCGGGGGGACCGGAGAGACCCAGTACGTC. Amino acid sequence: CASSKNSGGTGETQYV.

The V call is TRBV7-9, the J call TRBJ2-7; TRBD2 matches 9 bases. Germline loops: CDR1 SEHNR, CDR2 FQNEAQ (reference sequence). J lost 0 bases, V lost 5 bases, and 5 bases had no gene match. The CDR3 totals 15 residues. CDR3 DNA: TGTGCCAGCAGCGCCTGGACTAGCGCCTCCTACGAGCAGTACTTC. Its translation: CASSAWTSASYEQYF.

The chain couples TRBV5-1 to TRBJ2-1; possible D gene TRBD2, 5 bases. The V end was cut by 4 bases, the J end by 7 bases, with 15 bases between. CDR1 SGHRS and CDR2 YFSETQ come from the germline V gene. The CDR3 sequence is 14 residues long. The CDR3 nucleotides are TGCGCCAGCAGCCCTGACTCCCGCGGGAATGAGCAGTTCTTC. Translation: CASSPDSRGNEQFF.

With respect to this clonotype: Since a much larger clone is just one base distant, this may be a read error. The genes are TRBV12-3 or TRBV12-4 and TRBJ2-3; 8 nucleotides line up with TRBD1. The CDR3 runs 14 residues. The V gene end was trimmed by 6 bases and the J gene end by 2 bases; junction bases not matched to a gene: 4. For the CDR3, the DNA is TGTGCCAGCAGAGAGACAGGGGCCACAGATACGCAGTATTTT. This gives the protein CASRETGATDTQYF.

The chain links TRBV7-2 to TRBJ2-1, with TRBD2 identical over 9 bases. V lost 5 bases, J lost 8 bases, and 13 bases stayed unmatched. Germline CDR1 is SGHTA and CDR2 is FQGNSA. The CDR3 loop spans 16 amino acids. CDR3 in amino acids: CASSPSWAGGGDEQFF. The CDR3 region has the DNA TGTGCCAGCAGCCCCTCCTGGGCGGGGGGGGGCGATGAGCAGTTCTTC.